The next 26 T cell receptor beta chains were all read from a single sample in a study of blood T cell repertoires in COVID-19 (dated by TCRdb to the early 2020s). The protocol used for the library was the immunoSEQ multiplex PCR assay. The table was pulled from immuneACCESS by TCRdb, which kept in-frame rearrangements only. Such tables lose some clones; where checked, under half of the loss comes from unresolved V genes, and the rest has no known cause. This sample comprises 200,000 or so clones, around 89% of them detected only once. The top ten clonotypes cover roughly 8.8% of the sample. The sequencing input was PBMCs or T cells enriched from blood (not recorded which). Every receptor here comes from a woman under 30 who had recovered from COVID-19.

CDR3 sequence: CSALTGTVNSPLHF. CDR3 sequence (DNA): TGCAGCGCCCTGACCGGGACAGTCAATTCACCCCTCCACTTT. This chain links TRBV29-1 with TRBJ1-6; TRBD1 aligns across 7 bases. The CDR3 extends over 14 amino acids. Germline V gene data show CDR1 as SQVTM and CDR2 as ANQGSEA. V dropped 7 bases and J dropped 7; count of bases not matched to a gene: 10.

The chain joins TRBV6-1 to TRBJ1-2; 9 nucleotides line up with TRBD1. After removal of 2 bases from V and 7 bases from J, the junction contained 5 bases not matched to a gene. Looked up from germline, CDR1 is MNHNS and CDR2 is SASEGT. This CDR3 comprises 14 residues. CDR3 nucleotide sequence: TGTGCCAGCAGTGAAATACAGGGGGCTTTTGGCTACACCTTC. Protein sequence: CASSEIQGAFGYTF.

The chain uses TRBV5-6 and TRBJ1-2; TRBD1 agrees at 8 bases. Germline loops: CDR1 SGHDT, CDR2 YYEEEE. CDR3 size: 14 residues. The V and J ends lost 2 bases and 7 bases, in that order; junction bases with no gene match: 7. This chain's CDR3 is CASSFQGALSGYTF. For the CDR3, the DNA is TGTGCCAGCAGCTTCCAGGGGGCGTTGAGTGGCTACACCTTC.

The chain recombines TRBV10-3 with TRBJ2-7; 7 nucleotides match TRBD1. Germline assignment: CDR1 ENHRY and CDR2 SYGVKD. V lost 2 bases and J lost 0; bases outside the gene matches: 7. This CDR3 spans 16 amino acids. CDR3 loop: CAISELPGQISYEQYF. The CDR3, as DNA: TGTGCCATCAGTGAGCTCCCGGGACAGATCTCCTACGAGCAGTACTTC.

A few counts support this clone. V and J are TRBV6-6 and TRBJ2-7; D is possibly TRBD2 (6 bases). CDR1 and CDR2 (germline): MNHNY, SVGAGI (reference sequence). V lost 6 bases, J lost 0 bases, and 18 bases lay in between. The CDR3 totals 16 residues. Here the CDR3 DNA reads TGTGCCAGCAGCCCCAGAAGCGGGCTTTACTCCTACGAGCAGTACTTC. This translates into CASSPRSGLYSYEQYF.

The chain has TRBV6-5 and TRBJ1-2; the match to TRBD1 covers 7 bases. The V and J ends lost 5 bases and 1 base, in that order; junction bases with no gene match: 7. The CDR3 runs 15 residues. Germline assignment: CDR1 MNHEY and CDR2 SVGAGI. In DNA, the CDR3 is TGTGCCAGCAGTAGCAACTGGGACAGTAACTATGGCTACACCTTC. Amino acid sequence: CASSSNWDSNYGYTF.

CDR3 bases: TGTGCCAGTAGGTCGGGAAACACCATATATTTT. Its translation: CASRSGNTIYF. The V call is TRBV19, the J call TRBJ1-3; D call uncertain. The CDR3 runs 11 residues. Germline CDR1 reads LNHDA; CDR2 reads SQIVND (reference sequence). Trimming shortened V by 6 bases and J by 4 bases, and 4 bases separated the two germline ends.

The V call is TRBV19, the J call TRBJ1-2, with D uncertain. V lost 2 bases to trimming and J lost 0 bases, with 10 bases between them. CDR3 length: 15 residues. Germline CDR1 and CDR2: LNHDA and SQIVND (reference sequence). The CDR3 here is CASSISRGSNYGYTF. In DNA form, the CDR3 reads TGTGCCAGTAGTATATCTAGAGGTTCTAACTATGGCTACACCTTC.

Written as DNA, the CDR3 is TGTGCCAGCAGTTACCCGAGCCGGGGGCTAGCGGGGGGAGGGTCCTACAATGAGCAGTTCTTC. This codes for CASSYPSRGLAGGGSYNEQFF. The rearrangement links TRBV6-2 or TRBV6-3 to TRBJ2-1; 11 bases fit TRBD2. CDR1 and CDR2 from the germline V gene are MNHEY and SVGEGT. The CDR3 runs 21 residues. J lost 1 base, V lost 2 bases, and 16 bases had no gene match.

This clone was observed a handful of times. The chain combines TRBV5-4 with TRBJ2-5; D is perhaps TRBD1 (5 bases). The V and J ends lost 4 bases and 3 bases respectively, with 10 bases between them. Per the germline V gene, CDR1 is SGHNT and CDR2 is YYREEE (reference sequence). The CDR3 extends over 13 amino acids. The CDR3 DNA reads TGTGCCAGCAGCCTAGACAGTGAAGAGACCCAGTACTTC. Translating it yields CASSLDSEETQYF.

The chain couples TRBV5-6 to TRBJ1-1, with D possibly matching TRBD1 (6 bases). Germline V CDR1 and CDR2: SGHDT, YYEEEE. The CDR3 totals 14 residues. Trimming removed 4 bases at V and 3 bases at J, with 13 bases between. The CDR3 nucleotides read TGTGCCAGCAGCCCAACAGGGAGGGACACTGAAGCTTTCTTT. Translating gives CASSPTGRDTEAFF.

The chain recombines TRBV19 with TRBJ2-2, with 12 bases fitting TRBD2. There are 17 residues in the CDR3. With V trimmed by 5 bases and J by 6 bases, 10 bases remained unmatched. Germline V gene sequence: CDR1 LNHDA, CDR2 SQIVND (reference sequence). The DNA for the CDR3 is TGTGCCAGTAGTTTAAGGAGCCTAGCGGGGGGGCCCGGGGAGCTGTTTTTT. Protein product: CASSLRSLAGGPGELFF.

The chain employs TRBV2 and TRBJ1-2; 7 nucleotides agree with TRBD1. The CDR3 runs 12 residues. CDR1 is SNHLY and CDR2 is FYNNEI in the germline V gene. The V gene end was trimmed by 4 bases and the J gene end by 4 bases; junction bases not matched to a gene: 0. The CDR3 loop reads CASSAGGYGYTF. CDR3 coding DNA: TGTGCCAGCAGTGCAGGGGGCTATGGCTACACCTTC.

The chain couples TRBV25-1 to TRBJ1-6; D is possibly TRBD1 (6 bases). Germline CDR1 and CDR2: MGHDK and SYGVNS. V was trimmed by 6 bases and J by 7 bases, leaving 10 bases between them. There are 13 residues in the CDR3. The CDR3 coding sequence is TGTGCCAGCAGGGTGACAGGAAATTCACCCCTCCACTTT. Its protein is CASRVTGNSPLHF. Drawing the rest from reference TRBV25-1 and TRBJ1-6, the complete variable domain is EADIYQTPRYLVIGTGKKITLECSQTMGHDKMYWYQQDPGMELHLIHYSYGVNSTEKGDLSSESTVSRIRTEHFPLTLESARPSHTSQYLCASRVTGNSPLHFGNGTRLTVT.

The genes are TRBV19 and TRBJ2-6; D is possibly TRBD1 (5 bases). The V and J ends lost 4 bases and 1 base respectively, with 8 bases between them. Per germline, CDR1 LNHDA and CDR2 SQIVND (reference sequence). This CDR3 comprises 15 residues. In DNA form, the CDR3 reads TGTGCCAGTAGTACGACAGCGTCTGGGGCCAACGTCCTGACTTTC. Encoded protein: CASSTTASGANVLTF. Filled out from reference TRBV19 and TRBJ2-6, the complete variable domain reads DGGITQSPKYLFRKEGQNVTLSCEQNLNHDAMYWYRQDPGQGLRLIYYSQIVNDFQKGDIAEGYSVSREKKESFPLTVTSAQKNPTAFYLCASSTTASGANVLTFGAGSRLTVL.

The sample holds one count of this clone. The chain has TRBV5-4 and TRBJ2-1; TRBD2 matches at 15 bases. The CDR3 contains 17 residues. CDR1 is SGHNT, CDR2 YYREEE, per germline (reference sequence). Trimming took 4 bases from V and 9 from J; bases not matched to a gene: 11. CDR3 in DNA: TGTGCCAGCAGCCGACGGACTAGCGGGGGGGCGATAAGTGAGCAGTTCTTC. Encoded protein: CASSRRTSGGAISEQFF.

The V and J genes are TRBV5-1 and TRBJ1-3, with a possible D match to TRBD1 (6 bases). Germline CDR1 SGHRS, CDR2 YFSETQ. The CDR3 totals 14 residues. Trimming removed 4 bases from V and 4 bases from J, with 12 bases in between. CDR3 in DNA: TGCGCCAGCAGCACAGGACAGTCCGGAAACACCATATATTTT. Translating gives CASSTGQSGNTIYF. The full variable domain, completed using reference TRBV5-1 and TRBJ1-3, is KAGVTQTPRYLIKTRGQQVTLSCSPISGHRSVSWYQQTPGQGLQFLFEYFSETQRNKGNFPGRFSGRQFSNSRSEMNVSTLELGDSALYLCASSTGQSGNTIYFGEGSWLTVV.

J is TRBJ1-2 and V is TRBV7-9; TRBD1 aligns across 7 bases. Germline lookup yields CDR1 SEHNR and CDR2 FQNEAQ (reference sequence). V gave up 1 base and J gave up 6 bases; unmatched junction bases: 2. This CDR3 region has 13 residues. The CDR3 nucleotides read TGTGCCAGCAGCTTAGTTGACAGGGATGGCTACACCTTC. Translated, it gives CASSLVDRDGYTF.

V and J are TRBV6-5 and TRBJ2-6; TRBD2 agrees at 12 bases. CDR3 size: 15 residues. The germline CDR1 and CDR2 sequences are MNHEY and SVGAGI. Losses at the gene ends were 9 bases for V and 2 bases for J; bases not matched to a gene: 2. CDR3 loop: CASSSGGAGANVLTF. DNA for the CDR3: TGTGCCAGTTCTAGCGGGGGGGCTGGGGCCAACGTCCTGACTTTC.

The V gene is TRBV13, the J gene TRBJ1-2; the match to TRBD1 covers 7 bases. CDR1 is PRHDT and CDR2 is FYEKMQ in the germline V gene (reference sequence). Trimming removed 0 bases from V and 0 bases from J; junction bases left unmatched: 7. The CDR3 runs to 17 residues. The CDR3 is CASSLGGGQTTNYGYTF. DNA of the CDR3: TGTGCCAGCAGCTTAGGTGGGGGACAGACCACTAACTATGGCTACACCTTC.

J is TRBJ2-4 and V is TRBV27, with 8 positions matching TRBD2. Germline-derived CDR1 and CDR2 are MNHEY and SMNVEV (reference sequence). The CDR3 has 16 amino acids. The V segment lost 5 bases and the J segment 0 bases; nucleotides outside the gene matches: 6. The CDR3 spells CASSPGTRLAKNIQYF. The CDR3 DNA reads TGTGCCAGCAGTCCCGGGACTAGGTTAGCCAAAAACATTCAGTACTTC.

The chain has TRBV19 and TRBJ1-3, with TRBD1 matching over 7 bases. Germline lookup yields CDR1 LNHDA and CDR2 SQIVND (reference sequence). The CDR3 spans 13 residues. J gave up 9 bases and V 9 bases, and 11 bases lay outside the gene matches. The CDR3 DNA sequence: TGTGCCAGCGCGGCAGGGGGATCGGGCACCATATATTTT. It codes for CASAAGGSGTIYF.

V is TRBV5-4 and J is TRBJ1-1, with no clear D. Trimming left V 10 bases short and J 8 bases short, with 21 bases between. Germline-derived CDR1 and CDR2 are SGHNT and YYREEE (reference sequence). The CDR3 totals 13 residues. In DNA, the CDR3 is TGTGCCTCTTTTTCTAGCTCGGGGTTGGAAGCTTTCTTT. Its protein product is CASFSSSGLEAFF.

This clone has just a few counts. CDR3 region: CASSYSWSSNQPQHF. The CDR3 DNA sequence: TGTGCCAGCAGTTACTCGTGGAGTAGCAATCAGCCCCAGCATTTT. The genes are TRBV6-5 and TRBJ1-5, with D unclear. V was pared by 0 bases and J by 0 bases, with 6 bases between. CDR1 and CDR2 from the germline V gene are MNHEY and SVGAGI. The length of the CDR3 is 15 residues.

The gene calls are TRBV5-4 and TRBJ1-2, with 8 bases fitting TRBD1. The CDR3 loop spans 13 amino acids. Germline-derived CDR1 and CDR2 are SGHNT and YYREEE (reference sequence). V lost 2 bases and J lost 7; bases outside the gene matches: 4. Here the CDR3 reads CASSFQGAGGYTF. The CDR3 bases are TGTGCCAGCAGCTTTCAGGGGGCGGGTGGCTACACCTTC.

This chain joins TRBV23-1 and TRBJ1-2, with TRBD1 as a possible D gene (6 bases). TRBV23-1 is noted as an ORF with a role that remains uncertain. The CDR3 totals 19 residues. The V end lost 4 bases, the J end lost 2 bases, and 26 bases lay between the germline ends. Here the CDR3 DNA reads TGCGCCAGCAGTCCCAAAAACAGGGTGGGCAGGCAACCAAACTATGGCTACACCTTC. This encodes CASSPKNRVGRQPNYGYTF.